Below, 27 T cell receptor beta chains from the same sample are listed, as sequenced in a study of cytomegalovirus exposure and HLA in healthy donors. PCR involved 60 Vbeta and 13 Jbeta primers. Assay: immunoSEQ multiplex PCR; the TCRdb copy retains only in-frame clones and omits some. The sample holds some 190,000 clones; around 80% are singletons and the top ten take more than 1.5%. Sequencing was performed on PBMCs. All receptors derive from a man aged 40-49 years in good health and CMV-seronegative.

This clone was seen a few times. The chain is built from TRBV19 and TRBJ2-1; D is unclear. Trimming removed 7 bases at V and 4 bases at J, with 17 bases between. Germline V gene data show CDR1 as LNHDA and CDR2 as SQIVND (reference sequence). The CDR3 consists of 15 residues. The CDR3 loop reads CASKRSSELYNEQFF. CDR3 coding DNA: TGTGCCAGTAAAAGGTCGTCGGAACTATACAATGAGCAGTTCTTC.

This chain joins TRBV28 and TRBJ1-5; TRBD1 is a possible D gene (6 bases). The length of the CDR3 is 12 residues. V lost 6 bases, J lost 10 bases, and 13 bases lay in between. CDR1 and CDR2 from the germline V gene are MDHEN and SYDVKM. The CDR3 nucleotides read TGTGCCAGCAGGGCGGGGGCCTCCCCCCAGCATTTT. Its translation: CASRAGASPQHF.

This clone was recorded a few times. The chain employs TRBV11-1 and TRBJ2-7; no firm D call. The length of the CDR3 is 12 residues. V gave up 4 bases and J gave up 4 bases, with 8 bases separating them. Germline values: CDR1 SGHAT, CDR2 FQDESV (reference sequence). DNA for the CDR3: TGTGCCAGCAGCTCCCCCGGTTACGAGCAGTACTTC. Its translation is CASSSPGYEQYF.

V and J are TRBV29-1 and TRBJ2-7; weak D call: TRBD1 (5 bases). Trimming took 3 bases from V and 4 from J, leaving 10 bases between them. This CDR3 is 12 amino acids long. Germline CDR1 and CDR2: SQVTM and ANQGSEA. CDR3 in DNA: TGCAGCGTTGAGGACAAGCCGTACGAGCAGTACTTC. It translates to CSVEDKPYEQYF.

This chain's CDR3 is CASSEVTGGGSPLHF. The CDR3 DNA is TGTGCCAGCAGTGAAGTAACAGGGGGAGGCTCACCCCTCCACTTT. The chain recombines TRBV2 with TRBJ1-6; 8 bases align to TRBD1. The CDR3 has 15 amino acids. The ends lost 1 base at V and 10 bases at J; junction bases unmatched: 6. CDR1 SNHLY and CDR2 FYNNEI come from the germline V gene.

This chain joins TRBV5-1 and TRBJ1-6, with D hard to call. The germline V gene encodes CDR1 SGHRS and CDR2 YFSETQ. The V end was cut by 0 bases, the J end by 10 bases, with 11 bases between. This CDR3 has 14 residues. CDR3 bases: TGCGCCAGCAGCTTGGCTGGGAGTAACTCACCCCTCCACTTT. Protein: CASSLAGSNSPLHF.

The chain combines TRBV4-1 with TRBJ2-5; a possible D gene is TRBD2 (7 bases). Between the trimmed V and J ends, which lost 4 bases and 5 bases, there was a span of 14 bases. The CDR3 spans 14 residues. CDR1 is MGHRA and CDR2 is YSYEKL in the germline V gene. CDR3 sequence reads: CASSPGGAWETQYF. The CDR3, as DNA: TGCGCCAGCAGCCCTGGGGGGGCATGGGAGACCCAGTACTTC.

This clone appeared a single time. The chain recombines TRBV6-5 with TRBJ2-1, with 9 nucleotides matching TRBD1. Germline CDR1 MNHEY, CDR2 SVGAGI. CDR3 length: 15 amino acids. J was trimmed by 4 bases and V by 5 bases; bases with no gene match: 6. The CDR3 reads CASSPGQGRYNEQFF. The CDR3 nucleotides read TGTGCCAGCAGTCCCGGACAGGGGAGATACAATGAGCAGTTCTTC.

The chain recombines TRBV27 with TRBJ2-7; TRBD1 agrees at 8 bases. The germline V gene has CDR1 MNHEY and CDR2 SMNVEV (reference sequence). The CDR3 totals 15 residues. V shed 4 bases and J 1 base; nucleotides not matched to a gene: 6. The CDR3 reads CASSSSGTGSYEQYF. The CDR3, as DNA: TGTGCCAGCAGTTCGTCCGGGACAGGATCCTACGAGCAGTACTTC.

The chain links TRBV6-5 to TRBJ1-5; 8 bases align to TRBD1. V shed 5 bases, J shed 4 bases, and the junction held 4 bases outside the gene matches. The CDR3 covers 14 residues. Germline CDR1 is MNHEY and CDR2 is SVGAGI. DNA of the CDR3: TGTGCCAGCAGTGCCGGGACAGGAAATCAGCCCCAGCATTTT. It yields the protein CASSAGTGNQPQHF.

This clone was seen once. The chain employs TRBV4-3 and TRBJ2-7; D gene uncertain. The ends were cut back, 0 bases at V and 0 bases at J, with 6 bases in the middle. From germline, CDR1 is LGHNA and CDR2 YSLEER. The CDR3 runs to 14 residues. The CDR3 here is CASSQDFNSYEQYF. The CDR3 nucleotides are TGCGCCAGCAGCCAAGATTTTAACTCCTACGAGCAGTACTTC.

The rearrangement joins TRBV7-3 to TRBJ2-1, with D possibly TRBD1 on 5 matching bases. Germline V gives CDR1 SGHTA, CDR2 FQGTGA. The CDR3 length is 12 residues. Trimming stripped 4 bases from V and 15 bases from J, with 16 bases between. CDR3 coding DNA: TGTGCCAGCAGCTCGGAGTCAGGGATCCGGTTCTTC. Translation: CASSSESGIRFF.

The chain recombines TRBV15 with TRBJ2-2; perhaps TRBD2 as D (5 bases). Germline CDR1 is LNHNV and CDR2 is YYDKDF (reference sequence). Between the trimmed V and J ends, which lost 0 bases and 11 bases, there was a span of 10 bases. The CDR3 length is 13 residues. The CDR3 loop reads CATSRDYPGELFF. CDR3 nucleotide sequence: TGTGCCACCAGCAGAGATTACCCGGGAGAGCTGTTTTTT.

The genes are TRBV9 and TRBJ1-1; possible D gene TRBD1, 6 bases. V was clipped by 4 bases and J by 3 bases, with 16 bases between them. This CDR3 comprises 15 residues. The germline CDR1 and CDR2 sequences are SGDLS and YYNGEE. The DNA for the CDR3 is TGTGCCAGCAGCCCAACCTACAGGGCTGACACTGAAGCTTTCTTT. Amino acids: CASSPTYRADTEAFF.

The chain uses TRBV1 and TRBJ2-1; TRBD2, as called in the table, went unchecked against the DNA. TRBV1 is a known pseudogene. The CDR3 is made up of 13 amino acids. CDR3 nucleotides: TGCACCAGCAGCCGGGAGGTGAAAGGTGAGCAGTTCTTC. It specifies CTSSREVKGEQFF.

This rearrangement joins TRBV4-1 to TRBJ1-2, with 7 bases that match TRBD1. This CDR3 spans 14 amino acids. Trimming took 0 bases from V and 4 from J; bases not matched to a gene: 2. The germline V gene encodes CDR1 MGHRA and CDR2 YSYEKL. The CDR3 coding sequence is TGCGCCAGCAGCCAAGAAGGGACAGCCTATGGCTACACCTTC. Its protein product is CASSQEGTAYGYTF.

This chain joins TRBV7-9 and TRBJ1-4; the match to TRBD1 covers 7 bases. The length of the CDR3 is 17 residues. The J segment lost 7 bases and the V segment lost 5 bases, leaving 16 bases of the junction unmatched. Germline V gene lookup returns CDR1 SEHNR and CDR2 FQNEAQ (reference sequence). The CDR3 loop is CASSKGTELLSSEKLFF. CDR3 sequence (DNA): TGTGCCAGCAGCAAAGGGACAGAGTTATTATCGAGTGAAAAACTGTTTTTT.

This sequence joins TRBV18 and TRBJ2-7, with TRBD2 identical over 12 bases. CDR1 is KGHSH, CDR2 LQKENI, per germline. This CDR3 comprises 16 residues. V shed 4 bases and J 2 bases; nucleotides not matched to a gene: 6. CDR3 residues: CASSQGTSGRAYEQYF. The CDR3 DNA is TGTGCCAGCTCACAAGGGACTAGCGGGCGGGCCTACGAGCAGTACTTC.

The V call is TRBV7-9, the J call TRBJ2-3; TRBD2 aligns across 11 bases. Germline V gene sequence: CDR1 SEHNR, CDR2 FQNEAQ (reference sequence). Unmatched junction bases numbered 15, after V lost 5 bases and J lost 2 bases. This CDR3 has 19 residues. CDR3 sequence (DNA): TGTGCCAGCAGCGTACTAGCGGGAGTCGTTGAGGGACACACAGATACGCAGTATTTT. It yields the protein CASSVLAGVVEGHTDTQYF. Based on the CDR3 plus reference TRBV7-9 and TRBJ2-3, the full variable domain is DTGVSQNPRHKITKRGQNVTFRCDPISEHNRLYWYRQTLGQGPEFLTYFQNEAQLEKSRLLSDRFSAERPKGSFSTLEIQRTEQGDSAMYLCASSVLAGVVEGHTDTQYFGPGTRLTVL.

The V and J genes are TRBV14 and TRBJ2-7, with 8 bases lining up with TRBD2. The V gene's germline CDR1 is SGHDN and CDR2 FVKESK. After removal of 4 bases from V and 4 bases from J, the junction contained 9 bases not matched to a gene. This CDR3 spans 15 amino acids. CDR3 amino acids: CASSLTGGARYEQYF. CDR3 DNA: TGTGCCAGCAGCCTAACGGGGGGGGCGCGGTACGAGCAGTACTTC.

The chain recombines TRBV2 with TRBJ1-1; 7 bases agree with TRBD1. Trimming at V came to 6 bases and at J to 3 bases, leaving 7 bases not matched to a gene. This CDR3 spans 14 amino acids. CDR1 is SNHLY, CDR2 FYNNEI, per germline. The CDR3 loop reads CASRGDSWDTEAFF. The DNA for the CDR3 is TGTGCCAGCAGGGGGGACAGCTGGGACACTGAAGCTTTCTTT.

This clone has just one count. The chain employs TRBV7-3 and TRBJ2-3; 10 bases agree with TRBD1. The CDR3 runs to 15 residues. J was trimmed by 5 bases and V by 2 bases; bases with no gene match: 4. Germline V gives CDR1 SGHTA, CDR2 FQGTGA. CDR3 bases: TGTGCCAGCAGCTTAGGGACAGGGGTTGGAGATACGCAGTATTTT. Translation gives CASSLGTGVGDTQYF.

V usage is TRBV6-5 and J usage is TRBJ1-5; 7 nucleotides line up with TRBD1. Trimming took 4 bases from V and 6 from J; bases not matched to a gene: 6. Looked up from germline, CDR1 is MNHEY and CDR2 is SVGAGI. CDR3 length: 14 amino acids. The DNA of the CDR3 is TGTGCCAGCAGTTCCAAACAGGGGATTCAGCCCCAGCATTTT. Amino acids: CASSSKQGIQPQHF.

The rearrangement joins TRBV27 to TRBJ2-7; a weak D match, TRBD1 (6 bases). The germline CDR1 and CDR2 sequences are MNHEY and SMNVEV (reference sequence). The CDR3 length is 13 residues. The V end lost 5 bases, the J end lost 12 bases, and 20 bases lay between the germline ends. For the CDR3, the DNA is TGTGCCAGCAGTCCCCGAGGACAGCCCTCCCCGTACTTC. Encoded protein: CASSPRGQPSPYF.

The CDR3 here is CASSEGTGPYNEQFF. Written as DNA, the CDR3 is TGTGCCAGCAGTGAAGGGACAGGGCCCTACAATGAGCAGTTCTTC. The chain couples TRBV2 to TRBJ2-1; 8 nucleotides line up with TRBD1. The CDR3 totals 15 residues. Germline trimming cut 1 base from V and 2 bases from J; bases unmatched to any gene: 1. Looked up from germline, CDR1 is SNHLY and CDR2 is FYNNEI.

CDR3 in amino acids: CASSAGTAQNQPQHF. CDR3 coding DNA: TGCGCCAGCAGCGCCGGGACAGCTCAAAATCAGCCCCAGCATTTT. V gene TRBV5-1 combines with J gene TRBJ1-5, with 7 bases lining up with TRBD1. Germline V gene lookup returns CDR1 SGHRS and CDR2 YFSETQ. Trimming cost V 4 bases and J 4 bases; bases outside gene matches: 8. This CDR3 spans 15 amino acids.

The rearrangement uses TRBV6-5 and TRBJ2-7; TRBD1 matches at 9 bases. This CDR3 is built from 14 residues. Germline V CDR1 and CDR2: MNHEY, SVGAGI. With V trimmed by 8 bases and J by 6 bases, 11 bases remained unmatched. DNA for the CDR3: TGTGCCAGCTTGGACAGGGGACAAAAGGGCGAGCAGTACTTC. It yields the protein CASLDRGQKGEQYF.